This entry features one T cell receptor (beta chain) sequence. Its matching antigen is unknown. Use of 60 Vbeta and 13 Jbeta primers characterized the PCR. Profiled with immunoSEQ multiplex PCR; TCRdb holds only in-frame clones, not every one. The data show 35,000 to 45,000 clones, over 60% seen once. The CDR3 length is 14 residues. CDR1 is SQVTM and CDR2 is ANQGSEA in the germline V gene. Trimming removed 7 bases at V and 0 bases at J, with 16 bases between. The sample originates from a study of cytomegalovirus exposure and HLA in healthy donors. General observations from the study: Specificity for CMV antigens was confirmed in vitro for three of the CMV-associated chains.

Healthy donors of bone marrow made up the group. Although they were nominally healthy when sampled, donors likely had unrecorded immune exposures. The chain combines TRBV29-1 with TRBJ2-7; possible D gene TRBD1, 6 bases. This TCR came from a woman aged 25-40 years in good health and CMV-seronegative. Input material: PBMCs. In DNA, the CDR3 is TGCAGCGCTACTACAGGGCTGGCCTCCTACGAGCAGTACTTC. Translation gives CSATTGLASYEQYF.